The rows below give T cell receptor beta chains drawn from one sample of a study of blood T cell repertoires in COVID-19. Measured with immunoSEQ multiplex PCR; TCRdb has only the in-frame clones, and not every one. Seen here are approximately 270,000 clones, about nine tenths observed once, and the top ten hold approximately 1.3%. Material: PBMCs or T cells enriched from blood (not recorded which). These TCRs come from a human donor in a cohort exposed to, infected with or recovered from COVID-19 (not recorded which). The donor label of this sample is uncertain. The CDR3 runs from the conserved cysteine through the conserved F or W. The D gene is left open where the match is weak. The size of a clone is reported for some rows only, either as once, few or many, or as a class for expanded clones.

cdr3_aa	cdr3_nt	d_call	clone_size	v_call	j_call
CAWTILDSIEAFF	TGTGCCTGGACCATTTTAGACAGCATTGAAGCTTTCTTT	-	-	TRBV30	TRBJ1-1
CASSQDHWGGETQYF	TGTGCCAGCAGCCAAGATCATTGGGGGGGGGAGACCCAGTACTTC	TRBD2	-	TRBV3-1/TRBV3-2	TRBJ2-5
CASRPSGASYEQYF	TGTGCCTCGAGGCCTAGCGGGGCATCCTACGAGCAGTACTTC	TRBD2	-	TRBV2	TRBJ2-7
CASSADPGVETEAFF	TGTGCCAGCAGCGCCGACCCAGGGGTAGAAACTGAAGCTTTCTTT	-	once	TRBV7-3	TRBJ1-1
CASSIDRGSGNTIYF	TGTGCCAGTAGTATAGATCGGGGGTCTGGAAACACCATATATTTT	-	-	TRBV19	TRBJ1-3
CASSPGWAKTGELFF	TGTGCCAGCAGCCCCGGATGGGCCAAGACCGGGGAGCTGTTTTTT	-	-	TRBV7-2	TRBJ2-2
CASSISRGGSTDTQYF	TGTGCCAGTAGTATCTCGCGGGGGGGAAGCACAGATACGCAGTATTTT	TRBD2	-	TRBV19	TRBJ2-3
CASSLRLTGELFF	TGTGCCAGCAGCTTAAGGCTCACCGGGGAGCTGTTTTTT	-	few	TRBV7-3	TRBJ2-2
CATRGDRGNTEAFF	TGTGCCACCAGGGGAGACAGGGGGAACACTGAAGCTTTCTTT	TRBD1	-	TRBV24-1	TRBJ1-1
CASSVGDRGDNEQFF	TGTGCCAGCAGCGTAGGTGATCGGGGAGACAATGAGCAGTTCTTC	-	-	TRBV9	TRBJ2-1
CASSLVREDTQYF	TGTGCCAGCAGCTTAGTACGGGAAGATACGCAGTATTTT	-	-	TRBV7-2	TRBJ2-3
CASSLQPGQAHMNTEAFF	TGTGCCAGCTCACTCCAGCCGGGACAGGCCCACATGAACACTGAAGCTTTCTTT	TRBD1	-	TRBV18	TRBJ1-1
CASSIGSEETQYF	TGTGCCAGTAGTATAGGCAGTGAAGAGACCCAGTACTTC	-	-	TRBV19	TRBJ2-5
CASGATEITDTQYF	TGCGCCAGCGGGGCGACGGAGATTACAGATACGCAGTATTTT	-	-	TRBV4-1	TRBJ2-3
CAIMGTANSGANVLTF	TGTGCCATCATGGGGACAGCTAACTCTGGGGCCAACGTCCTGACTTTC	TRBD1	-	TRBV10-3	TRBJ2-6
CASSWIGGTGAYEQYF	TGTGCCAGCTCCTGGATTGGCGGGACAGGCGCCTACGAGCAGTACTTC	TRBD1	-	TRBV18	TRBJ2-7
CASSVELSGSGNTIYF	TGTGCCAGCAGCGTAGAACTCTCCGGGAGTGGAAACACCATATATTTT	-	-	TRBV9	TRBJ1-3
CASSQGLAGKSYEQYF	TGCGCCAGCAGCCAAGGACTAGCGGGGAAAAGTTACGAGCAGTACTTC	TRBD2	-	TRBV4-1	TRBJ2-7
CAIRTGSNEQFF	TGCGCCATTAGGACAGGCTCTAATGAGCAGTTCTTC	TRBD1	-	TRBV5-1	TRBJ2-1
CASSFRGFGYGYTF	TGTGCCAGCAGTTTTAGGGGTTTCGGGTATGGCTACACCTTC	-	-	TRBV27	TRBJ1-2
CASSSRQDSEAFF	TGTGCCAGCAGTTCACGCCAGGACAGTGAAGCTTTCTTT	-	-	TRBV12-3/TRBV12-4	TRBJ1-1
CASSLQGASNEKLFF	TGTGCCAGCTCTCTACAGGGGGCGTCTAATGAAAAACTGTTTTTT	TRBD1	-	TRBV18	TRBJ1-4
CASSQVLQRTDTQYF	TGTGCCAGCAGCCAGGTACTACAACGCACAGATACGCAGTATTTT	-	-	TRBV3-1/TRBV3-2	TRBJ2-3
CASSLPGQSYEQYF	TGTGCCAGCAGCTTACCCGGACAGTCCTACGAGCAGTACTTC	-	-	TRBV11-2	TRBJ2-7
CASSAWIAGEGYTF	TGTGCCAGCAGCGCTTGGATCGCGGGAGAAGGCTACACCTTC	-	-	TRBV9	TRBJ1-2
CASSPPGHRNTEAFF	TGTGCCAGCAGCCCTCCGGGACACCGGAACACTGAAGCTTTCTTT	-	-	TRBV9	TRBJ1-1
CASSSGTSPTYEQYF	TGTGCCAGCTCCTCCGGGACAAGCCCGACCTACGAGCAGTACTTC	-	-	TRBV18	TRBJ2-7
CASSLRGGTGRDRYGTEAFF	TGTGCCAGCAGTTTAAGAGGGGGGACAGGGCGTGATCGGTATGGCACTGAAGCTTTCTTT	TRBD1	-	TRBV27	TRBJ1-1
CASSRTLNQPQHF	TGCGCCAGCAGCCGCACTTTAAATCAGCCCCAGCATTTT	-	-	TRBV4-1	TRBJ1-5
CASSPGTGRKYGYTF	TGTGCCAGCAGCCCCGGGACAGGGAGGAAGTATGGCTACACCTTC	TRBD1	-	TRBV7-2	TRBJ1-2
CASRGHLNTEAFF	TGCGCCAGCAGAGGACACCTGAACACTGAAGCTTTCTTT	-	-	TRBV5-1	TRBJ1-1
CASSYSGRASETQYF	TGTGCCAGCAGTTACTCGGGCAGGGCCTCGGAGACCCAGTACTTC	-	-	TRBV6-5	TRBJ2-5
CASSQTGVGQPQHF	TGTGCCAGCTCACAGACAGGGGTGGGTCAGCCCCAGCATTTT	TRBD1	-	TRBV18	TRBJ1-5
CATRGLNTEAFF	TGTGCCACCAGGGGCCTGAACACTGAAGCTTTCTTT	-	-	TRBV6-5	TRBJ1-1
CASSPSRTGVVMNTEAFF	TGTGCCAGCAGCCCGAGTCGGACAGGGGTTGTCATGAACACTGAAGCTTTCTTT	TRBD1	-	TRBV7-3	TRBJ1-1
CASSVRVNTGELFF	TGTGCCAGCAGCGTAAGAGTGAACACCGGGGAGCTGTTTTTT	-	-	TRBV9	TRBJ2-2